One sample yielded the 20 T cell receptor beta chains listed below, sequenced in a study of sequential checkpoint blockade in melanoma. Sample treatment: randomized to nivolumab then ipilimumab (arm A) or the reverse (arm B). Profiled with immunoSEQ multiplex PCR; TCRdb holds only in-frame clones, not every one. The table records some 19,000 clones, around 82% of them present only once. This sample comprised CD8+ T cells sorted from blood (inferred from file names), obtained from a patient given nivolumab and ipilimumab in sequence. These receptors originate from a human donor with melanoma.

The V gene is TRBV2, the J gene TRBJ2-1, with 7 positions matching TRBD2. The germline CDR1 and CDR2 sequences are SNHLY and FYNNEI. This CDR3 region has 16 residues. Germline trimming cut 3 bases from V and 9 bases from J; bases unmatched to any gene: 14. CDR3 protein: CASSEERGGGRGEQFF. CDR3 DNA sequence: TGTGCCAGCAGTGAGGAGCGTGGGGGAGGGAGAGGTGAGCAGTTCTTC.

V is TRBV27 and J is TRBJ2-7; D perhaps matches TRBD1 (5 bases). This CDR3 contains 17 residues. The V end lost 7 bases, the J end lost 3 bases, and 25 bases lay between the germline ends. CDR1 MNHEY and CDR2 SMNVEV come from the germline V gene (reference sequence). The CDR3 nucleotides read TGTGCCAGCACCCTCCTGACAGAGCCCTCGGATGACTACGAGCAGTACTTC. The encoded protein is CASTLLTEPSDDYEQYF.

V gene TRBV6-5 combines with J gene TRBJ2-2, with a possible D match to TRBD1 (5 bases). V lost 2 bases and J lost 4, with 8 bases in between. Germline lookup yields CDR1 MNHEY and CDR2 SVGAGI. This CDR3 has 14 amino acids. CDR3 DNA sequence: TGTGCCAGCAGTTACGGGGCAGGCACCGGGGAGCTGTTTTTT. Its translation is CASSYGAGTGELFF.

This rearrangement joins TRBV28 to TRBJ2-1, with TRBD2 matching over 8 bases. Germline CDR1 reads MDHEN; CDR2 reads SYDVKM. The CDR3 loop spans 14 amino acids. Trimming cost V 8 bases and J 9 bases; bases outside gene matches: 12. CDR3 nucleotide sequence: TGTGCCAGCTGTCCCAGCGGGGGTACGGGTGAGCAGTTCTTC. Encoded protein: CASCPSGGTGEQFF.

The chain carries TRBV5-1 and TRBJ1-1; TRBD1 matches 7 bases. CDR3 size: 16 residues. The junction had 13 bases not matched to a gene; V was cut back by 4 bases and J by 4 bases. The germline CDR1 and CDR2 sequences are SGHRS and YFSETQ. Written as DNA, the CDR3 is TGCGCCAGCAGCCCCGGCAGGGGGGCGTCGGTCACTGAAGCTTTCTTT. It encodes CASSPGRGASVTEAFF.

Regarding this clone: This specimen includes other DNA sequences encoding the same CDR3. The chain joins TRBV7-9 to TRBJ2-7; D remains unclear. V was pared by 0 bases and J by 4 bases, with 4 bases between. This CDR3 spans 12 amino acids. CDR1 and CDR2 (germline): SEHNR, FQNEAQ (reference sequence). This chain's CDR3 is CASSLATYEQYF. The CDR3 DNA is TGTGCCAGCAGCTTAGCAACATACGAGCAGTACTTC.

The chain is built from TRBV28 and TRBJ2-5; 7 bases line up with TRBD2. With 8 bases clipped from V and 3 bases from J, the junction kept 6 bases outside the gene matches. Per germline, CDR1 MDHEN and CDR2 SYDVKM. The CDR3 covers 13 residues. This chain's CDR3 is CASLGLAEETQYF. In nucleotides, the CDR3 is TGTGCCAGCCTCGGGCTAGCGGAAGAGACCCAGTACTTC.

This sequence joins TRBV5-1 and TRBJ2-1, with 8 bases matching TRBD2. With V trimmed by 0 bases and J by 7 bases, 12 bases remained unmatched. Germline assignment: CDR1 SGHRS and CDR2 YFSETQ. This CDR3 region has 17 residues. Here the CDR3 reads CASSLVGVGGRRNEQFF. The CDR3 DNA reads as TGCGCCAGCAGCTTGGTGGGTGTTGGCGGGAGGAGGAATGAGCAGTTCTTC.

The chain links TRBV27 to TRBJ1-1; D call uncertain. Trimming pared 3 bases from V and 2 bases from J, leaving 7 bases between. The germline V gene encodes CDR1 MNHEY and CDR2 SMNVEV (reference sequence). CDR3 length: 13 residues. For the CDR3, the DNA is TGTGCCAGCAGTTTCAACAGTAACACTGAAGCTTTCTTT. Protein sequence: CASSFNSNTEAFF.

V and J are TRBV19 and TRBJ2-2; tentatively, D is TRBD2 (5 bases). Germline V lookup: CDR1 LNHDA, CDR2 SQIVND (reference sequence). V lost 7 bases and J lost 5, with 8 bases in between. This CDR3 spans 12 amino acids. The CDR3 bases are TGTGCCAGTACCTCGGGGACCGGGGAGCTGTTTTTT. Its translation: CASTSGTGELFF.

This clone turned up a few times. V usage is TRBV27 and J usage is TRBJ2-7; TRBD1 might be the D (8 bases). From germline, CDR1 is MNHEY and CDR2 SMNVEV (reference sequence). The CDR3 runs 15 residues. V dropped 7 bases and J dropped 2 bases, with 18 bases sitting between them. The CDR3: CASTPGQGGAYEQYF. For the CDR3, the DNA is TGTGCCAGCACCCCAGGACAGGGAGGGGCCTACGAGCAGTACTTC.

DNA of the CDR3: TGTGCCAGCAGTTTAGAGGCAGGGGCCTTGTATGGCTACACCTTC. It yields the protein CASSLEAGALYGYTF. The gene calls are TRBV27 and TRBJ1-2, with a possible D match to TRBD1 (6 bases). V shed 2 bases and J shed 5 bases, with 15 bases lying between them. The CDR3 contains 15 residues. Per germline, CDR1 MNHEY and CDR2 SMNVEV (reference sequence).

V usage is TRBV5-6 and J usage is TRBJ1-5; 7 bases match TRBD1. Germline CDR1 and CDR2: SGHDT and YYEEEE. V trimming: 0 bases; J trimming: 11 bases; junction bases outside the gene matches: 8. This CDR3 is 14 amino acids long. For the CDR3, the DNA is TGTGCCAGCAGCTTGGGTACAGGGGTCTTGTCCCAGCATTTT. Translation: CASSLGTGVLSQHF.

CDR3 protein: CASSALPSAWGGSYNSPLHF. The DNA for the CDR3 is TGTGCCAGCAGCGCTCTCCCAAGCGCATGGGGCGGCTCCTATAATTCACCCCTCCACTTT. The J gene is TRBJ1-6, the V gene TRBV27; weak D call: TRBD1 (5 bases). Between the trimmed V and J ends, which lost 6 bases and 0 bases, there was a span of 24 bases. Germline V gene sequence: CDR1 MNHEY, CDR2 SMNVEV (reference sequence). The CDR3 length is 20 residues.

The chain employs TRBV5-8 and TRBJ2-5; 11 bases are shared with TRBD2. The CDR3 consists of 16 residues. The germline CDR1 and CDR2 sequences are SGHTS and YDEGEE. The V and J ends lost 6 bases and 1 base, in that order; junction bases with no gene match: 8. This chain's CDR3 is CASILRLAGPQETQYF. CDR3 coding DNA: TGTGCCAGCATCCTTAGACTAGCGGGGCCCCAAGAGACCCAGTACTTC.

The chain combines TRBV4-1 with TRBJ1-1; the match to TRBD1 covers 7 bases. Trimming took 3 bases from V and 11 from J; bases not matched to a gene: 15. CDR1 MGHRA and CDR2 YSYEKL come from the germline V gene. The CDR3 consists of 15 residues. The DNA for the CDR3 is TGCGCCAGCAGCCATTCCTCCGCTAACCAGGGGGACGCTTTCTTT. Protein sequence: CASSHSSANQGDAFF.

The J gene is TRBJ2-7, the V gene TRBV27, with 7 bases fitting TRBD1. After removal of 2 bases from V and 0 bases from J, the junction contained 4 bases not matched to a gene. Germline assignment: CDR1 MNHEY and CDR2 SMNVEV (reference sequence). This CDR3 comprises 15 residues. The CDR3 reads CASSLVAGGSYEQYF. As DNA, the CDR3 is TGTGCCAGCAGTTTAGTGGCAGGGGGCTCCTACGAGCAGTACTTC.

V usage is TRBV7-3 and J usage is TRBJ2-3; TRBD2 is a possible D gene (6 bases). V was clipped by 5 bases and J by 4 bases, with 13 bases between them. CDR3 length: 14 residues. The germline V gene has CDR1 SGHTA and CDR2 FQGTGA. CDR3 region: CASSLQGRPDTQYF. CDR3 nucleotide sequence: TGTGCCAGCAGCCTACAAGGGAGGCCAGATACGCAGTATTTT.

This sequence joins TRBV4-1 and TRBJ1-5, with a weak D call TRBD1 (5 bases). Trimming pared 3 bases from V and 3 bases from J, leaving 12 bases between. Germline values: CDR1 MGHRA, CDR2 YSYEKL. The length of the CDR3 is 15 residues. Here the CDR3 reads CASSHSTENNQPQHF. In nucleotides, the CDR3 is TGCGCCAGCAGCCACTCGACAGAGAACAATCAGCCCCAGCATTTT.

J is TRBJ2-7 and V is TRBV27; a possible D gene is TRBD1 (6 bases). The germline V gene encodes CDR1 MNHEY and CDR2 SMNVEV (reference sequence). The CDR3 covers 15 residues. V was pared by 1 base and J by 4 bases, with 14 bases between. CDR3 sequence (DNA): TGTGCCAGCAGTTTATGGGGGCCTCGTCTGTACGAGCAGTACTTC. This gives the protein CASSLWGPRLYEQYF.